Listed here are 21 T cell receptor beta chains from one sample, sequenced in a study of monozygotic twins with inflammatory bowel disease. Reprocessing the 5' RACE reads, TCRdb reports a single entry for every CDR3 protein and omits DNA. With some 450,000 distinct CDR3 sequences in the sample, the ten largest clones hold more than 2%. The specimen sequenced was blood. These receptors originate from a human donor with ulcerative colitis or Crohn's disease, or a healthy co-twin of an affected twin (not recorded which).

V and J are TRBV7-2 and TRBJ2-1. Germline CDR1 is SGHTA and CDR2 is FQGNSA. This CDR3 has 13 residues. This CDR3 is CASSLRHNNEQFF.

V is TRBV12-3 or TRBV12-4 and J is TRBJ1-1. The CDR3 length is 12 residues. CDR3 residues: CASSPEDTEAFF.

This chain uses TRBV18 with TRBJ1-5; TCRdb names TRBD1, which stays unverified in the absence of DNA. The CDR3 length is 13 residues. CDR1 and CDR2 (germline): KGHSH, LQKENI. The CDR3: CASSPTRGQPQHF.

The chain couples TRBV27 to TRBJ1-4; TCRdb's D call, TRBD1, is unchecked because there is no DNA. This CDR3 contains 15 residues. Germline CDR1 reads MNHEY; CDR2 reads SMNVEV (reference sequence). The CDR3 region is CASSLGDRGNEKPFF.

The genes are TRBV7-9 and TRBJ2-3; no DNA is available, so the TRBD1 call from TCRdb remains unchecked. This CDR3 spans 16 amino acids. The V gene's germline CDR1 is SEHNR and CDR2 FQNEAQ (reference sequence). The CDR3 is CASSLASGTPADTQYF.

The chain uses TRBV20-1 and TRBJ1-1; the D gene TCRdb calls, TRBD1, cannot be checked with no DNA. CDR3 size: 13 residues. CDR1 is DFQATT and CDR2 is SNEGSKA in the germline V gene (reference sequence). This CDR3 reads CSAREGVGTEAFF.

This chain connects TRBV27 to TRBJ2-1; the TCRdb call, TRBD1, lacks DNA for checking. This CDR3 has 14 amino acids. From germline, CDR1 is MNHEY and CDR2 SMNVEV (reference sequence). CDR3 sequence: CASSYRVPNNEQFF.

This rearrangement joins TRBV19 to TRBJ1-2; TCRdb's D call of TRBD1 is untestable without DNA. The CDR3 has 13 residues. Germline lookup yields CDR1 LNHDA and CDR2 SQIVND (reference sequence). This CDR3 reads CASSKQGSYGYTF.

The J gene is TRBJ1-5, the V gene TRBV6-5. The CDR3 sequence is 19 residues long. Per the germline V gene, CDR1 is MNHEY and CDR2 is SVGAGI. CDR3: CASSYKRTSMGISNQPQYF.

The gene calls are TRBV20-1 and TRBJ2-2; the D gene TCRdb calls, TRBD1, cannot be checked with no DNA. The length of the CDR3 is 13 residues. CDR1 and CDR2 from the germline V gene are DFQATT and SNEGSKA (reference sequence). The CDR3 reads CSAATGVGGELFF.

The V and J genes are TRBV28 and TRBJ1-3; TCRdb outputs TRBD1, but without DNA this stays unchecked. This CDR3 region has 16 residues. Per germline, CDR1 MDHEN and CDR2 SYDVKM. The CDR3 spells CASSSAGYSTGNTIYF.

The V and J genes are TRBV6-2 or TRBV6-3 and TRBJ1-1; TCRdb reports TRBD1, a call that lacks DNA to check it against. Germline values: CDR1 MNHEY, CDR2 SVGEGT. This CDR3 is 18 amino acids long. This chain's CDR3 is CASSYSRGRGLGNTEAFF.

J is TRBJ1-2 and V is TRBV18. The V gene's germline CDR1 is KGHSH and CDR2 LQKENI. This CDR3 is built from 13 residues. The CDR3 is CASSPAVFYGYTF.

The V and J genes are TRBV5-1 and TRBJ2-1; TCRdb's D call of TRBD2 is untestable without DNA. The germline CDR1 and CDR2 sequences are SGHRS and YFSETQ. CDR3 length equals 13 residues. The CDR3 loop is CASSIGLNNEQFF.

The chain's CDR3 is CASSAGLAGVDEQFF. The rearrangement uses TRBV19 and TRBJ2-1; TCRdb lists TRBD2, though no DNA is available to test this call. Germline-derived CDR1 and CDR2 are LNHDA and SQIVND (reference sequence). CDR3 length: 15 amino acids.

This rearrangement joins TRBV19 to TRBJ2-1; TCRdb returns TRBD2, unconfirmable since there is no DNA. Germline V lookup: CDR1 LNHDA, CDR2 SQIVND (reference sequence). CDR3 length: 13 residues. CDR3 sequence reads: CASRTTLKDEQFF.

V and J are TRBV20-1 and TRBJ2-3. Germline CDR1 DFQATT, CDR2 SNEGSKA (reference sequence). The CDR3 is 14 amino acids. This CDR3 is CSARASASTDTQYF.

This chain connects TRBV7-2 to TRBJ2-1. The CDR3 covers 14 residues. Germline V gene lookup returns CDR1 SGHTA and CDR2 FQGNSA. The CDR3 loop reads CASSLVGYEIEQFF. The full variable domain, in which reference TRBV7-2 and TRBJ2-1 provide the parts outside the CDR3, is GAGVSQSPSNKVTEKGKDVELRCDPISGHTALYWYRQSLGQGLEFLIYFQGNSAPDKSGLPSDRFSAERTGGSVSTLTIQRTQQEDSAVYLCASSLVGYEIEQFFGPGTRLTVL.

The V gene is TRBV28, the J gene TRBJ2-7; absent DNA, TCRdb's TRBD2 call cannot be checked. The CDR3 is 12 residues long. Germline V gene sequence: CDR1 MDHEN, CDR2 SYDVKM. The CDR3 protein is CASRLALGEQYF.

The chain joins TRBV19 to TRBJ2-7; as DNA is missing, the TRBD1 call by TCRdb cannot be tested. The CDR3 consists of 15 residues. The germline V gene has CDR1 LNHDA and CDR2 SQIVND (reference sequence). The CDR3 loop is CASSSGQGLIYEQYF. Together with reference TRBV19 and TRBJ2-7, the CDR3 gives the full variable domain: DGGITQSPKYLFRKEGQNVTLSCEQNLNHDAMYWYRQDPGQGLRLIYYSQIVNDFQKGDIAEGYSVSREKKESFPLTVTSAQKNPTAFYLCASSSGQGLIYEQYFGPGTRLTVT.

CDR3 region: CASSQDTGRGLLGYTF. V usage is TRBV4-3 and J usage is TRBJ1-2; TCRdb lists TRBD1, though no DNA is available to test this call. CDR3 length: 16 residues. Germline values: CDR1 LGHNA, CDR2 YSLEER.